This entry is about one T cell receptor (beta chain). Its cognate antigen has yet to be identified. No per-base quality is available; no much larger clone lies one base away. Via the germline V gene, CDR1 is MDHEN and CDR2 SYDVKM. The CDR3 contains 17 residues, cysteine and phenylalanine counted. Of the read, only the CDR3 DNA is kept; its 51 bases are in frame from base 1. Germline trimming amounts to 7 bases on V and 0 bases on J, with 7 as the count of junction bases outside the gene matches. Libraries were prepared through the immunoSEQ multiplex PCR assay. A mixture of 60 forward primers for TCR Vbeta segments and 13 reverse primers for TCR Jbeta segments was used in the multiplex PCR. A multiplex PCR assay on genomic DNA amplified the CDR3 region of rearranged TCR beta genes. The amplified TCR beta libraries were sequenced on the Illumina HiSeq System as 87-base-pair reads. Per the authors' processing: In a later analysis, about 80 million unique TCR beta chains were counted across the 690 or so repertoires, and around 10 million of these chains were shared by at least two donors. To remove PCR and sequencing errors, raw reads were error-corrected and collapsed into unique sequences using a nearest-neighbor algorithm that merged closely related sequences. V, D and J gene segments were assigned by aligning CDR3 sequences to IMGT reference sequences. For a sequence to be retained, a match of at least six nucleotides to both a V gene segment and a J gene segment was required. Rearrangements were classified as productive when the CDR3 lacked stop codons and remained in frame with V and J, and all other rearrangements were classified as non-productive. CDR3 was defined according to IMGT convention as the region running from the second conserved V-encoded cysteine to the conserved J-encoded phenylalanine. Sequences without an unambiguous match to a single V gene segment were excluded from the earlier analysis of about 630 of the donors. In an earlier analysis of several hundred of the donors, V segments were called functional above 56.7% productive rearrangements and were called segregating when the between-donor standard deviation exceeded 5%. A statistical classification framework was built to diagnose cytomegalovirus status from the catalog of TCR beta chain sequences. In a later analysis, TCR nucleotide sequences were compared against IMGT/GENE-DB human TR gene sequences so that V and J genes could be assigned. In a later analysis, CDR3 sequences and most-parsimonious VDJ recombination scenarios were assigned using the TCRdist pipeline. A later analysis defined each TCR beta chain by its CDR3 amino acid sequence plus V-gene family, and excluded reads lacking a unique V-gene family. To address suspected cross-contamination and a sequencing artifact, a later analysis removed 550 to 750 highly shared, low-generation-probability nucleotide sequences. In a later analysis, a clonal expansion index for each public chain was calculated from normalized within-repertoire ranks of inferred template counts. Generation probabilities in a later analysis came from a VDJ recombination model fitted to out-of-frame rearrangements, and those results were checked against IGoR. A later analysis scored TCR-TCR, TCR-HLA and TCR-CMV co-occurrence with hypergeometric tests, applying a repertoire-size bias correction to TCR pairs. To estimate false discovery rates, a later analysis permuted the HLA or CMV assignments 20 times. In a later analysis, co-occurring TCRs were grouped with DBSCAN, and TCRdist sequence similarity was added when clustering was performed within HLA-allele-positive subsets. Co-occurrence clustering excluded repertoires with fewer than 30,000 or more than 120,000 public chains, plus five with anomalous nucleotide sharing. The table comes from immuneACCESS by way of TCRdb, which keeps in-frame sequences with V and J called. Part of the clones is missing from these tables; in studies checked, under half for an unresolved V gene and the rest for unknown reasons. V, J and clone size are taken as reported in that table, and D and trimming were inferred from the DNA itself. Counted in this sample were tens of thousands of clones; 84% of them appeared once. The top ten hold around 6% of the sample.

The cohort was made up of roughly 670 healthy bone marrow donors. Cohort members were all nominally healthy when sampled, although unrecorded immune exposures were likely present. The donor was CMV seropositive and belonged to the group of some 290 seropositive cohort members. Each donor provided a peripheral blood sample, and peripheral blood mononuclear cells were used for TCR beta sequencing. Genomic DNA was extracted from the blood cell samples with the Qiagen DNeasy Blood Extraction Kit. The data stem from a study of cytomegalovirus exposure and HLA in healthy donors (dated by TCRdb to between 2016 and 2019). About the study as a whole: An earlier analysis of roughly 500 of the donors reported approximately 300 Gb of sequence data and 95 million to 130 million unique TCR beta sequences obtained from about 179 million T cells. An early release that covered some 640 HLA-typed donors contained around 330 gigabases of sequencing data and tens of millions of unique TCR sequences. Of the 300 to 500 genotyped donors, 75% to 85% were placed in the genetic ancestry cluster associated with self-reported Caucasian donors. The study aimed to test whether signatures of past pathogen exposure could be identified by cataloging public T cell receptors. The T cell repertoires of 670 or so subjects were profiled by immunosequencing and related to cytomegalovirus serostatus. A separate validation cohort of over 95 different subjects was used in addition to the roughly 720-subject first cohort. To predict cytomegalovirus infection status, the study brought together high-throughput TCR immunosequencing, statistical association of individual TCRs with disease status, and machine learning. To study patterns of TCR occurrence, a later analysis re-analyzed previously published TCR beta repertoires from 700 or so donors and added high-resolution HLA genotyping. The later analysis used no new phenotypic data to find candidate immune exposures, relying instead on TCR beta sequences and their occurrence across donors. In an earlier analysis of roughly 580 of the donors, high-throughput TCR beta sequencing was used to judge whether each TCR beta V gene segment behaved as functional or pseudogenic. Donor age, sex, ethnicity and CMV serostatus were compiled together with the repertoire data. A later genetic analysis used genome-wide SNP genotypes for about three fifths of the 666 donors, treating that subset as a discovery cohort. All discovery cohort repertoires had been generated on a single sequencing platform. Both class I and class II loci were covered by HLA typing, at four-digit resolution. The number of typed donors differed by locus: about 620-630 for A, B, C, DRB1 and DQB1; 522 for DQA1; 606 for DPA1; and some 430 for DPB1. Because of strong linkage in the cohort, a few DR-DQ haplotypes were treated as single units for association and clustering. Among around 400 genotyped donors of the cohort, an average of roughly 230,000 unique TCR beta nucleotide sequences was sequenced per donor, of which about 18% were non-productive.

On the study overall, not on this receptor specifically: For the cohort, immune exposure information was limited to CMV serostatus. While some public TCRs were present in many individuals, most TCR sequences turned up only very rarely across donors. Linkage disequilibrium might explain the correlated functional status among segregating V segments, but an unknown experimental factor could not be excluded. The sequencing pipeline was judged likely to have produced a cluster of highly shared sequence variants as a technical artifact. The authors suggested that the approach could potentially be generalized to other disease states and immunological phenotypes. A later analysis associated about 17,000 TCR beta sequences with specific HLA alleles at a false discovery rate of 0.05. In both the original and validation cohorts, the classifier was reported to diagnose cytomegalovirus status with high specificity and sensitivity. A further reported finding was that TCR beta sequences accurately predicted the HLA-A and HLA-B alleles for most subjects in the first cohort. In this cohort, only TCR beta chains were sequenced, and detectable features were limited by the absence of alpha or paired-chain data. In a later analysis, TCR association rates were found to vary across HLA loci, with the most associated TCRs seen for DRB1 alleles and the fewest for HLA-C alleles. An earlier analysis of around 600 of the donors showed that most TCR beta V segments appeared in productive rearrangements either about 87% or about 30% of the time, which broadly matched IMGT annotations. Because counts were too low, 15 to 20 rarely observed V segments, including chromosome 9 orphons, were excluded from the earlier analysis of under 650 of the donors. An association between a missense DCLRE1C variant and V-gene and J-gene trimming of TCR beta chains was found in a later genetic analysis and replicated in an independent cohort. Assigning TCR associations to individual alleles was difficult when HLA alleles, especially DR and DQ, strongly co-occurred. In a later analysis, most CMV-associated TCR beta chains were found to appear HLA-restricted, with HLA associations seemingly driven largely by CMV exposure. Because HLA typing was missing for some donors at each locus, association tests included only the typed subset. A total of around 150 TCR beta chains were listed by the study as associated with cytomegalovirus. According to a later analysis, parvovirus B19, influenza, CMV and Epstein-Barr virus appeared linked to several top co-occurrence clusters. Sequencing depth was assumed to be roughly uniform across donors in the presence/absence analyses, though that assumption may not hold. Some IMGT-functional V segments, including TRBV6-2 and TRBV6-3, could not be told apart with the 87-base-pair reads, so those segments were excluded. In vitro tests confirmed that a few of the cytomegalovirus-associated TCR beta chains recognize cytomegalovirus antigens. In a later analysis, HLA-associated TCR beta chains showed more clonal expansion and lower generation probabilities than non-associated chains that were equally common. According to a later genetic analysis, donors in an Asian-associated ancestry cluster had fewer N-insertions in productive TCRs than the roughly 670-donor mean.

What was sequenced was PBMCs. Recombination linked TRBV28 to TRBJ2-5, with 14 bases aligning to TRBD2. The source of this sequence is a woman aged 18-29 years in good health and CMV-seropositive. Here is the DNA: TGTGCCAGCACCGAGACTAGCGGGAGGGCCGACCAAGAGACCCAGTACTTC. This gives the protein CASTETSGRADQETQYF.